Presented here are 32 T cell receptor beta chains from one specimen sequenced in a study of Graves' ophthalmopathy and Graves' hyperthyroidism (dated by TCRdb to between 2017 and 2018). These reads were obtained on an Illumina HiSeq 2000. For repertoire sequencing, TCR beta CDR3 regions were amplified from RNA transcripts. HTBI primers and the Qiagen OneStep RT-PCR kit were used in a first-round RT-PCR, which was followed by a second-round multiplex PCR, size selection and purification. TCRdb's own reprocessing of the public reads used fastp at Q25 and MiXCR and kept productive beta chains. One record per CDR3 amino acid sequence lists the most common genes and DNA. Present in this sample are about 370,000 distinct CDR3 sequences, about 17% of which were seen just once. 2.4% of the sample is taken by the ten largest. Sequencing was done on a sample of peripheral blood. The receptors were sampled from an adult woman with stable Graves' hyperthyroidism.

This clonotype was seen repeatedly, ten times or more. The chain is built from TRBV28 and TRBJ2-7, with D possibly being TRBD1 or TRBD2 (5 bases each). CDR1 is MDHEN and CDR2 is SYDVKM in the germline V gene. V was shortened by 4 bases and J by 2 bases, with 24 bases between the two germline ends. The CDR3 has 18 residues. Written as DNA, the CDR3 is TGTGCCAGCAGTTCCTTCCTCCTTAGGGACCTCCGAACCTACGAGCAGTACTTC. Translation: CASSSFLLRDLRTYEQYF. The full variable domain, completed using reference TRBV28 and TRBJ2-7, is DVKVTQSSRYLVKRTGEKVFLECVQDMDHENMFWYRQDPGLGLRLIYFSYDVKMKEKGDIPEGYSVSREKKERFSLILESASTNQTSMYLCASSSFLLRDLRTYEQYFGPGTRLTVT.

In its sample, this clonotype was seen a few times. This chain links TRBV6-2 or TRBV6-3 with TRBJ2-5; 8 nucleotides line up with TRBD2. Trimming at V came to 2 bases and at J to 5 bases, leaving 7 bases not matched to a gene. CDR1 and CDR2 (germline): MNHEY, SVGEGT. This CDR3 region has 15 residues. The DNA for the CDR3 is TGTGCCAGCAGTTACGTAGTAGCGGGATCCGAGACCCAGTACTTC. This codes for CASSYVVAGSETQYF.

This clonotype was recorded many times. This CDR3 is CASSLVDTGNQPQHF. The DNA for the CDR3 is TGTGCCAGCAGTTTAGTCGATACGGGGAATCAGCCCCAGCATTTT. This chain joins TRBV12-3 or TRBV12-4 and TRBJ1-5; D not resolved. This CDR3 region has 15 residues. Trimming removed 1 base from V and 4 bases from J, with 11 bases in between.

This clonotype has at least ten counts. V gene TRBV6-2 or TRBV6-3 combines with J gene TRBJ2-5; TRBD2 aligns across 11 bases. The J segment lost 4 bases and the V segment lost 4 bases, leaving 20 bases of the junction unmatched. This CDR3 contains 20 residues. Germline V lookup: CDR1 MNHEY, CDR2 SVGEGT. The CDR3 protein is CASSSIRGPTSGKKGETQYF. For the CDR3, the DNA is TGTGCCAGCAGTTCCATCAGAGGCCCGACTAGCGGGAAAAAGGGAGAGACCCAGTACTTC.

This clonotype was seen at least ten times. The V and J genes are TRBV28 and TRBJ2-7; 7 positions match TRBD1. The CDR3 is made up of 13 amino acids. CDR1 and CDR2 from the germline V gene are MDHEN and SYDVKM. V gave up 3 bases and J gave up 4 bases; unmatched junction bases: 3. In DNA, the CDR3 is TGTGCCAGCAGTTTGTCGACAGGGTACGAGCAGTACTTC. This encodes CASSLSTGYEQYF.

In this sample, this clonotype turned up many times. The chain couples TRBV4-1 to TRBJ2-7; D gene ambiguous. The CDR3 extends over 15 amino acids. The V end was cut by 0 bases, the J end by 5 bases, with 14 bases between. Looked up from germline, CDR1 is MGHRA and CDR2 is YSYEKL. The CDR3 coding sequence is TGCGCCAGCAGCCAAGAATTCCCGGAAGCCAACGAGCAGTACTTC. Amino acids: CASSQEFPEANEQYF.

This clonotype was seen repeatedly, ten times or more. CDR3 protein: CASSFAALEAFF. DNA of the CDR3: TGTGCCAGCAGTTTCGCCGCGCTTGAAGCTTTCTTT. The chain combines TRBV28 with TRBJ1-1, with D uncertain. This CDR3 has 12 residues. CDR1 MDHEN and CDR2 SYDVKM come from the germline V gene. The V end was cut by 3 bases, the J end by 7 bases, with 9 bases between.

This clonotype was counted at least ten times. CDR3 amino acids: CASSMNTGELFF. CDR3 in DNA: TGTGCCAGCAGCATGAACACCGGGGAGCTGTTTTTT. The V and J genes are TRBV28 and TRBJ2-2; D unresolved. CDR3 length: 12 amino acids. From germline, CDR1 is MDHEN and CDR2 SYDVKM. The V gene lost 6 bases and the J gene lost 1 base, with 3 bases spanning the gap.

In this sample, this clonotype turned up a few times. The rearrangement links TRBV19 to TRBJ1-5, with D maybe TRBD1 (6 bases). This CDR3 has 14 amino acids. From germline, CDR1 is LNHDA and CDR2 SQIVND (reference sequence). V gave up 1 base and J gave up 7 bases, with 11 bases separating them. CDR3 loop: CASSIAGAGQPQHF. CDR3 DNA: TGTGCCAGTAGTATAGCAGGGGCGGGCCAGCCCCAGCATTTT.

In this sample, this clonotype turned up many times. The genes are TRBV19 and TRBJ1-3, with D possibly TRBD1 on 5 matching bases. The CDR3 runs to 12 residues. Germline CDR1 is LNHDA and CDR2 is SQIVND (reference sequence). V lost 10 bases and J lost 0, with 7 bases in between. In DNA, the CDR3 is TGTGCCACTGGACACTCTGGAAACACCATATATTTT. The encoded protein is CATGHSGNTIYF.

The CDR3 coding sequence is TGTGCCAGCAGCCACCCTCCTAGCGGGAGTCGCACAGATACGCAGTATTTT. Protein product: CASSHPPSGSRTDTQYF. V and J are TRBV4-2 and TRBJ2-3, with TRBD2 matching over 10 bases. V lost 3 bases, J lost 1 base, and 7 bases stayed unmatched. Germline V gene data show CDR1 as LGHNA and CDR2 as YNFKEQ. This CDR3 region has 17 residues.

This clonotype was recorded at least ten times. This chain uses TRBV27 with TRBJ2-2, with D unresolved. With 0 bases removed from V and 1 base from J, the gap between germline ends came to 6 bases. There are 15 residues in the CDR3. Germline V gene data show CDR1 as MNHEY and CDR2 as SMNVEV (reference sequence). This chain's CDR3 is CASSLSLENTGELFF. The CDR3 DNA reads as TGTGCCAGCAGTTTATCGCTGGAGAACACCGGGGAGCTGTTTTTT.

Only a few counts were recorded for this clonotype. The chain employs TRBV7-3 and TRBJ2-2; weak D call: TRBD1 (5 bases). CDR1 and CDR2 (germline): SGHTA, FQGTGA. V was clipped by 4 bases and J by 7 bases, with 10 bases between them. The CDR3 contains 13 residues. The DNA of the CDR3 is TGTGCCAGCAGCTCTGGGGCGGACGGGGAGCTGTTTTTT. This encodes CASSSGADGELFF.

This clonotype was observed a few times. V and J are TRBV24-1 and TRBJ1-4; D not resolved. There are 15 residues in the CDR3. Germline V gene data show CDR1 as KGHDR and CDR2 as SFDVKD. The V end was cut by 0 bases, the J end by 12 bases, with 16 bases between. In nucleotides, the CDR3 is TGTGCCACCAGTGATTTGTGGCTTGGTCTCGGGGAACTGTTTTTT. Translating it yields CATSDLWLGLGELFF.

CDR3: CASSPESVYEQYF. CDR3 bases: TGTGCCAGCTCACCCGAGTCAGTCTACGAGCAGTACTTC. J is TRBJ2-7 and V is TRBV18; no reliable D call. The CDR3 length is 13 residues. Between the trimmed V and J ends, which lost 3 bases and 3 bases, there was a span of 9 bases. Germline lookup yields CDR1 KGHSH and CDR2 LQKENI.

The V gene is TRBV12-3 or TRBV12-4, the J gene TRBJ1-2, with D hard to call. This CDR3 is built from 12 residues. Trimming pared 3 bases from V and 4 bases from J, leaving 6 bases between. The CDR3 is CASSFVGYGYTF. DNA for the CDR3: TGTGCCAGCAGTTTCGTGGGCTATGGCTACACCTTC.

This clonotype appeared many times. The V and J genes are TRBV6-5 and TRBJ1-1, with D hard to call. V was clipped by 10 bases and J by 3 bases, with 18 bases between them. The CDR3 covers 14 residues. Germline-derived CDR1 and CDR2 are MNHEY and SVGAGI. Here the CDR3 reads CATHTPWMDTEAFF. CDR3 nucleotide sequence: TGTGCCACCCATACGCCATGGATGGACACTGAAGCTTTCTTT.

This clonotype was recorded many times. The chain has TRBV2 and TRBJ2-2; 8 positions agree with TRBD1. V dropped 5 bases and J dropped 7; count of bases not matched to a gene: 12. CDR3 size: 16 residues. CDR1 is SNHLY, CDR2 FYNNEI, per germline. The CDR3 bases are TGTGCCAGCAGTAGAAAAACGACAGGGGTGGTCGGGGAGCTGTTTTTT. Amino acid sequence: CASSRKTTGVVGELFF. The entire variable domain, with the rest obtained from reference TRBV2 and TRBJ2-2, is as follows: EPEVTQTPSHQVTQMGQEVILRCVPISNHLYFYWYRQILGQKVEFLVSFYNNEISEKSEIFDDQFSVERPDGSNFTLKIRSTKLEDSAMYFCASSRKTTGVVGELFFGEGSRLTVL.

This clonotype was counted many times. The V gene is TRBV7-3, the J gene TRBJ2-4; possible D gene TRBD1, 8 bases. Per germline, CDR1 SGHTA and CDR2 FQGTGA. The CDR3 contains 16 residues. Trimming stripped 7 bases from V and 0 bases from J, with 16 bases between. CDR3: CASTVDREGAKNIQYF. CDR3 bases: TGTGCCAGCACCGTGGACAGGGAGGGAGCCAAAAACATTCAGTACTTC.

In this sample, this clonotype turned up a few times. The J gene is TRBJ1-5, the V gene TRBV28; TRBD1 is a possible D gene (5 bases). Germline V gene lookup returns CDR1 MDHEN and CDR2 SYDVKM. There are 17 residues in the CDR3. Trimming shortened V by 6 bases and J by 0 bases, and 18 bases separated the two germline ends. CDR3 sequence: CASRFKGLTVSNQPQHF. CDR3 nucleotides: TGTGCCAGCAGGTTTAAGGGCCTGACAGTTAGCAATCAGCCCCAGCATTTT.

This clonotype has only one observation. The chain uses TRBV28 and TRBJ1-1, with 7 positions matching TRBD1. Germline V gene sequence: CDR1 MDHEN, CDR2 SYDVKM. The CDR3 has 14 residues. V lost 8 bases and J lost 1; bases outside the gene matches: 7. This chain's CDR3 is CASCSGQRNTEAFF. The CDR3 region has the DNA TGTGCCAGCTGCTCGGGACAGAGGAACACTGAAGCTTTCTTT. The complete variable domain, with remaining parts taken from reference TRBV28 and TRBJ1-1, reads DVKVTQSSRYLVKRTGEKVFLECVQDMDHENMFWYRQDPGLGLRLIYFSYDVKMKEKGDIPEGYSVSREKKERFSLILESASTNQTSMYLCASCSGQRNTEAFFGQGTRLTVV.

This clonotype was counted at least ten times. As DNA, the CDR3 is TGTGCCAGCAGTTTCCCGGGACAGGGGGTACTCGAGCAGTACTTC. Protein product: CASSFPGQGVLEQYF. The gene calls are TRBV28 and TRBJ2-7; 11 bases match TRBD1. The germline CDR1 and CDR2 sequences are MDHEN and SYDVKM. The CDR3 loop spans 15 amino acids. The V gene end was trimmed by 3 bases and the J gene end by 6 bases; junction bases not matched to a gene: 7.

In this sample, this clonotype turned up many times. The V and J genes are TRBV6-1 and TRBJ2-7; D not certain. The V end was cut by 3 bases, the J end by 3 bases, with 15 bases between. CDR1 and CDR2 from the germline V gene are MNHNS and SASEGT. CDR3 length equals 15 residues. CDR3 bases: TGTGCCAGCAGTGAGAACGATCGCTGGGACTACGAGCAGTACTTC. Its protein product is CASSENDRWDYEQYF.

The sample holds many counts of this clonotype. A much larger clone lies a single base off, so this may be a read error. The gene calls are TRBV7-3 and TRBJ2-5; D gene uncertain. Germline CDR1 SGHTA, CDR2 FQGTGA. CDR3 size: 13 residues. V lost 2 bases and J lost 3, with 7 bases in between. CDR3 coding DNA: TGTGCCAGCAGCTTAGTGGGAAAAGAGACCCAGTACTTC. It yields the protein CASSLVGKETQYF. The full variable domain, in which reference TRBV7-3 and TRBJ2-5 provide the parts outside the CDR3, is GAGVSQTPSNKVTEKGKYVELRCDPISGHTALYWYRQSLGQGPEFLIYFQGTGAADDSGLPNDRFFAVRPEGSVSTLKIQRTERGDSAVYLCASSLVGKETQYFGPGTRLLVL.

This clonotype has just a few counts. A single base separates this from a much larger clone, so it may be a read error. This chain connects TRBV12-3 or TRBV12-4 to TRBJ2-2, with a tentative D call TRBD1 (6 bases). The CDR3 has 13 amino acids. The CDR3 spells CASSLTGTGELCF. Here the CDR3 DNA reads TGTGCCAGCAGTCTAACAGGGACCGGGGAGCTGTGTTTT.

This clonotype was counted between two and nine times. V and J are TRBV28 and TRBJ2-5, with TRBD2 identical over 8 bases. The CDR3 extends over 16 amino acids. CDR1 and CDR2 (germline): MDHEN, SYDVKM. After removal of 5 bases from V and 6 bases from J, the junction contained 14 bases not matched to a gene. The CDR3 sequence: CASSPRGAGVGKTQYF. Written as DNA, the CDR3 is TGTGCCAGCAGTCCCAGGGGAGCGGGAGTCGGAAAGACCCAGTACTTC. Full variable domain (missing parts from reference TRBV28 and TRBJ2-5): DVKVTQSSRYLVKRTGEKVFLECVQDMDHENMFWYRQDPGLGLRLIYFSYDVKMKEKGDIPEGYSVSREKKERFSLILESASTNQTSMYLCASSPRGAGVGKTQYFGPGTRLLVL.

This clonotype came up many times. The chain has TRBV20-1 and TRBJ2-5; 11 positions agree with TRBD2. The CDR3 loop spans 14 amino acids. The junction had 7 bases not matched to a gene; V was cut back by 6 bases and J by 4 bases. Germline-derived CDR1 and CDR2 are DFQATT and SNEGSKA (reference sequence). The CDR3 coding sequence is TGCAGTGCCGAACTAGCGGGAGAGACAGAGACCCAGTACTTC. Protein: CSAELAGETETQYF.

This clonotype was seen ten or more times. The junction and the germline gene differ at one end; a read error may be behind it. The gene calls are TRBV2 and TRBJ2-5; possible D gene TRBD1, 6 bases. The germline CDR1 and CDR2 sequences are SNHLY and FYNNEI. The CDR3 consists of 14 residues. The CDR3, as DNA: TGTGCCAGGAGTGGGCAGGGGTCGCGAGAGACCCAGTACTTC. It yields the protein CARSGQGSRETQYF.

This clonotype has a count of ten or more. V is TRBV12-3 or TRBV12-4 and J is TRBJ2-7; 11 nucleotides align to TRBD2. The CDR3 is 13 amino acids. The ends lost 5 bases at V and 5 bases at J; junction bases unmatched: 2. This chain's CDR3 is CASSQLAGDEQYF. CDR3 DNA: TGTGCCAGCAGTCAACTAGCGGGAGACGAGCAGTACTTC.

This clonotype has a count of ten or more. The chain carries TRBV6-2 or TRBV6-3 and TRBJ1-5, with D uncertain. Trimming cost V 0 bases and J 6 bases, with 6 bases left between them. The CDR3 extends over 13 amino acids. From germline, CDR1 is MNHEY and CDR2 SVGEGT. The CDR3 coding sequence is TGTGCCAGCAGTTACTCGAGTGGTCAGCCCCAGCATTTT. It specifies CASSYSSGQPQHF.

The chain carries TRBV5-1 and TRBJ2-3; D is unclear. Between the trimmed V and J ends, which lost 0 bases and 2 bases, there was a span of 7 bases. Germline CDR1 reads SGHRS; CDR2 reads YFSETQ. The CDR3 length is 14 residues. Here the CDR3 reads CASSLGQVTDTQYF. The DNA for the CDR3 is TGCGCCAGCAGCTTGGGGCAGGTCACAGATACGCAGTATTTT.

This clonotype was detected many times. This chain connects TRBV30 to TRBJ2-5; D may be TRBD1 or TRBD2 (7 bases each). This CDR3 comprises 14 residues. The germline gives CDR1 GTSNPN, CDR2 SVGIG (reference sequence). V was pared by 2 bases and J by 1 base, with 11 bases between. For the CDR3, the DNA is TGTGCCTGGAGTCCAGGGGGGGTCCAAGAGACCCAGTACTTC. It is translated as CAWSPGGVQETQYF.